Shown below are 22 T cell receptor beta chains from a single sample sequenced in a study of early stage breast cancer tumors. Sequenced by immunoSEQ multiplex PCR; TCRdb stores in-frame clones only, minus some. The repertoire holds about 50,000 clones, with approximately 80% as singletons. Sequenced: blood. These receptors were obtained from a person aged 45 to 59 with breast cancer.

This chain connects TRBV5-1 to TRBJ1-2; D ambiguous. This CDR3 region has 15 residues. V shed 1 base and J shed 0 bases, with 10 bases lying between them. Germline CDR1 SGHRS, CDR2 YFSETQ. The CDR3 bases are TGCGCCAGCAGCTTGCAGGCAGGTTCTAACTATGGCTACACCTTC. This codes for CASSLQAGSNYGYTF.

The genes are TRBV27 and TRBJ1-1; unclear D gene. The CDR3 spans 13 residues. Germline CDR1 is MNHEY and CDR2 is SMNVEV (reference sequence). Trimming removed 6 bases from V and 1 base from J, with 9 bases in between. CDR3: CASRWQPNTEAFF. Written as DNA, the CDR3 is TGTGCCAGCAGATGGCAGCCGAACACTGAAGCTTTCTTT.

The chain joins TRBV28 to TRBJ1-3, with no clear D. The CDR3 loop spans 14 amino acids. Trimming pared 2 bases from V and 0 bases from J, leaving 5 bases between. Germline V CDR1 and CDR2: MDHEN, SYDVKM. Here the CDR3 reads CASSLEISGNTIYF. The DNA of the CDR3 is TGTGCCAGCAGTTTAGAGATCTCTGGAAACACCATATATTTT.

This clone was seen a few times. This chain joins TRBV10-3 and TRBJ2-1; D gene ambiguous. V was trimmed by 3 bases and J by 6 bases, leaving 12 bases between them. The CDR3 runs to 14 residues. CDR1 ENHRY and CDR2 SYGVKD come from the germline V gene. The CDR3 protein is CAISDFAASNEQFF. The CDR3 coding sequence is TGTGCCATCAGTGATTTCGCGGCGAGCAATGAGCAGTTCTTC.

The chain couples TRBV11-2 to TRBJ2-5; D possibly uses TRBD1 or TRBD2 (5 bases each). Trimming took 3 bases from V and 4 from J, leaving 9 bases between them. The CDR3 is made up of 13 amino acids. The germline V gene encodes CDR1 SGHAT and CDR2 FQNNGV. The CDR3 sequence: CASSLGVPETQYF. In DNA form, the CDR3 reads TGTGCCAGCAGCTTGGGGGTACCAGAGACCCAGTACTTC.

This clone has just a few counts. This chain joins TRBV18 and TRBJ1-3; D gene unclear. Trimming pared 3 bases from V and 2 bases from J, leaving 11 bases between. Germline-derived CDR1 and CDR2 are KGHSH and LQKENI. The CDR3 runs 15 residues. CDR3 sequence reads: CASSPDPGAGNTIYF. CDR3 coding DNA: TGTGCCAGCTCACCGGACCCTGGGGCTGGAAACACCATATATTTT.

This clone is a singleton in its sample. V usage is TRBV18 and J usage is TRBJ2-3; maybe TRBD1 (6 bases). The CDR3 sequence is 14 residues long. With 6 bases removed from V and 3 bases from J, the gap between germline ends came to 13 bases. CDR1 is KGHSH, CDR2 LQKENI, per germline. CDR3 coding DNA: TGTGCCAGCTCCGAGAAAGGGGGTACAGATACGCAGTATTTT. This translates into CASSEKGGTDTQYF.

A word on this clone: Germline is not matched at one junction end, which may reflect a read error. This sequence joins TRBV7-7 and TRBJ2-5, with TRBD1 as a possible D gene (6 bases). The CDR3 runs to 13 residues. The germline CDR1 and CDR2 sequences are SSHAT and FNYEAQ (reference sequence). CDR3 nucleotide sequence: TGTGCTAGCAGTCTGGCAGGGGCGGAGACCCAGTACTTC. The encoded protein is CASSLAGAETQYF.

A single count supports this clone. The chain employs TRBV7-8 and TRBJ2-5; 9 bases agree with TRBD1. This CDR3 contains 14 residues. Germline trimming cut 5 bases from V and 5 bases from J; bases unmatched to any gene: 6. Germline CDR1 SGHVS, CDR2 FQNEAQ. The CDR3 protein is CASSADRGRETQYF. In DNA form, the CDR3 reads TGTGCCAGCAGCGCAGACAGGGGGAGGGAGACCCAGTACTTC.

V and J are TRBV7-9 and TRBJ2-3, with D hard to call. Trimming cost V 2 bases and J 9 bases, with 9 bases left between them. The CDR3 consists of 12 residues. Germline values: CDR1 SEHNR, CDR2 FQNEAQ (reference sequence). The CDR3 sequence: CASSLRRLTQYF. CDR3 DNA sequence: TGTGCCAGCAGCTTAAGAAGACTGACGCAGTATTTT.

The rearrangement uses TRBV6-1 and TRBJ2-2, with D perhaps given as TRBD1 or TRBD2 (6 bases each). CDR1 is MNHNS, CDR2 SASEGT, per germline. The CDR3 is 15 amino acids. V lost 10 bases, J lost 1 base, and 16 bases lay in between. In DNA, the CDR3 is TGTGCCATCACTGCGGGGACACTGAACACCGGGGAGCTGTTTTTT. As protein: CAITAGTLNTGELFF.

The chain links TRBV5-1 to TRBJ1-5; D may be TRBD1 (5 bases). There are 14 residues in the CDR3. Trimming took off 3 bases at V and 5 bases at J, with 12 bases between the two ends. Germline V gives CDR1 SGHRS, CDR2 YFSETQ. The CDR3 region is CASSWQGGDQPQHF. The CDR3 DNA reads TGCGCCAGCAGCTGGCAGGGCGGCGATCAGCCCCAGCATTTT.

This chain links TRBV5-5 with TRBJ2-2, with D possibly matching TRBD2 (5 bases). Germline CDR1 reads SGHKS; CDR2 reads YYEKEE (reference sequence). The CDR3 is 15 residues long. Trimming took 0 bases from V and 9 from J, leaving 15 bases between them. CDR3 DNA sequence: TGTGCCAGCAGCTTGGGTGCAGGAGTGGACTGGGAGCTGTTTTTT. It encodes CASSLGAGVDWELFF.

A remark on this clone: The junction departs from germline at one end; a sequencing error may be responsible. The chain has TRBV7-7 and TRBJ2-7, with D maybe TRBD1 (5 bases). CDR1 SSHAT and CDR2 FNYEAQ come from the germline V gene (reference sequence). The CDR3 sequence is 13 residues long. CDR3 DNA: TGTGCTAGCAGCTATCGACAGTCCTACGAGCAGTACTTC. Encoded protein: CASSYRQSYEQYF.

The chain recombines TRBV4-2 with TRBJ2-5; D gene uncertain. Germline V gene lookup returns CDR1 LGHNA and CDR2 YNFKEQ. V was cut by 1 base and J by 4 bases, with 10 bases left in between. This CDR3 is built from 14 residues. The CDR3 reads CASSQVVGLETQYF. As DNA, the CDR3 is TGTGCCAGCAGCCAAGTCGTAGGTTTAGAGACCCAGTACTTC.

This clone was observed a single time. The rearrangement uses TRBV12-2 and TRBJ2-7; the table assigns TRBD1, which was not confirmed against the DNA. TRBV12-2 is listed as a pseudogene. This CDR3 is 22 amino acids long. CDR3: CASRLGGQAAAGVIPFGYEQYF. DNA for the CDR3: TGTGCAAGTCGCTTAGGGGGACAGGCGGCGGCAGGGGTTATCCCGTTTGGATACGAGCAGTACTTC.

The V and J genes are TRBV19 and TRBJ1-1; no clear D. The CDR3 spans 14 residues. Germline V gives CDR1 LNHDA, CDR2 SQIVND (reference sequence). The V gene lost 2 bases and the J gene lost 3 bases, with 10 bases spanning the gap. The CDR3 sequence: CASSIPGLYTEAFF. DNA of the CDR3: TGTGCCAGTAGTATACCGGGTTTGTACACTGAAGCTTTCTTT.

By its share, this clone is medium-sized. The V gene is TRBV21-1, the J gene TRBJ1-5; the table gives TRBD1 as D, unverified against the DNA. TRBV21-1 is designated a pseudogene. The CDR3 contains 19 residues. The CDR3 reads CASSSSPDRGGDSNQPQHF. CDR3 coding DNA: TGTGCCAGCAGCTCCTCGCCGGACAGGGGGGGAGATAGCAATCAGCCCCAGCATTTT.

V is TRBV10-3 and J is TRBJ1-2, with no clear D. Trimming took 3 bases from V and 8 from J, leaving 25 bases between them. There are 17 residues in the CDR3. From germline, CDR1 is ENHRY and CDR2 SYGVKD. The CDR3 is CAISEPPGGSPTEGYTF. The CDR3 DNA reads as TGTGCCATCAGTGAACCCCCCGGCGGTTCTCCAACGGAAGGCTACACCTTC.

The chain links TRBV7-2 to TRBJ2-1, with 14 bases lining up with TRBD2. Trimming took 4 bases from V and 8 from J; bases not matched to a gene: 4. Germline loops: CDR1 SGHTA, CDR2 FQGNSA. This CDR3 is 15 amino acids long. CDR3 protein: CASSSGLAGVHEQFF. CDR3 coding DNA: TGTGCCAGCAGCTCGGGACTAGCGGGAGTTCATGAGCAGTTCTTC.

The V and J genes are TRBV2 and TRBJ1-2; D unclear. The CDR3 sequence is 13 residues long. Germline V gene lookup returns CDR1 SNHLY and CDR2 FYNNEI. V shed 6 bases and J shed 1 base, with 9 bases lying between them. This CDR3 is CASRSGSNYGYTF. CDR3 coding DNA: TGTGCCAGCAGGTCCGGTAGTAACTATGGCTACACCTTC.

The CDR3 region is CASRPEAGGSSGYTF. The CDR3 DNA is TGTGCCAGCAGACCCGAAGCAGGGGGAAGTTCTGGCTACACCTTC. V gene TRBV6-4 combines with J gene TRBJ1-2; 7 bases fit TRBD1. This CDR3 is 15 amino acids long. CDR1 and CDR2 (germline): MRHNA, SNTAGT. Trimming took 6 bases from V and 7 from J; bases not matched to a gene: 14.